The 4 T cell receptor beta chains below all came from one sample that was sequenced in a study of breast tumors, draining lymph nodes, adjacent tissues (dated by TCRdb to 2016 to 2018). Libraries were constructed by multiplex PCR. For sequencing, an Illumina HiSeq 2000 was employed. Using fastp at Q25 and MiXCR, TCRdb reprocessed the public reads and kept productive beta chains. Each CDR3 protein gets just one entry, which takes the most common genes and DNA from the rows behind it. The sample table holds around 190,000 distinct CDR3 sequences, of which about 30% were seen once. About 3.9% of the sample belongs to the ten largest clones. Lymph node samples were obtained from the axillary draining lymph nodes of breast cancer patients. Sequencing was done on a sample of axillary lymph node tissue. The source of these receptors is a female donor with breast cancer. Some clones in this sample may be carry-over from other donors' samples.

Concerning this clonotype: The junction shows a germline mismatch at one end, possibly a read error. This rearrangement joins TRBV6-5 to TRBJ1-6, with D perhaps matching TRBD1 (5 bases). This CDR3 is built from 20 residues. Germline V gene sequence: CDR1 MNHEY, CDR2 SVGAGI. The CDR3 coding sequence is TGTGCCAGCAGTTACTCGAGACGGGTAGGGGCTAGCTCCTATAATTCATCCCTCCACTTT. This codes for CASSYSRRVGASSYNSSLHF.

This clonotype was found many times. The J gene is TRBJ2-3, the V gene TRBV20-1; 9 positions match TRBD2. The CDR3 runs 15 residues. CDR1 and CDR2 (germline): DFQATT, SNEGSKA (reference sequence). Losses at the gene ends were 7 bases for V and 3 bases for J; bases not matched to a gene: 11. The CDR3 protein is CSVFKTSGLTDTQYF. In nucleotides, the CDR3 is TGCAGTGTCTTCAAGACTAGCGGCCTAACAGATACGCAGTATTTT.

The table lists this clonotype with many counts. The chain couples TRBV12-3 or TRBV12-4 to TRBJ1-5; 8 bases are a match to TRBD1. This CDR3 has 15 residues. J was trimmed by 9 bases and V by 6 bases; bases with no gene match: 13. This CDR3 reads CASSRDRGLRGPQHF. CDR3 nucleotide sequence: TGTGCCAGCAGCCGTGACAGGGGTCTAAGGGGGCCCCAGCATTTT.

Points on this clonotype: The missing conserved phenylalanine or tryptophan at the end of this CDR3 makes a read error likely. It is unclear where the CDR3 begins or ends on the DNA, so no DNA is shown, and the CDR3 is as TCRdb lists it. The rearrangement joins TRBV20-1 to TRBJ2-3; TRBD1 is the table's D call, not checked against the DNA. Germline values: CDR1 DFQATT, CDR2 SNEGSKA (reference sequence). The CDR3 is 11 amino acids long, termini counted. CDR3 in amino acids: CSARDVSQGTY.